One and the same sample provided the 31 T cell receptor beta chains below, sequenced in a study of shared clonotypes between healthy human individuals. Some clones are missing from TCRdb's copy, which holds only in-frame ones; the method was immunoSEQ multiplex PCR. The table has about 2 million clones, about 94% seen once. In the naive CD8 group, cells lacked CD45RO and were positively selected for CCR7, so terminally differentiated effector memory CD45RA+ cells were left out. Sequenced input: naive CD8+ T cells sorted from blood. These receptors were obtained from a man aged 18 to 29 in good health.

The CDR3 loop reads CASSLIVTGVIGSPLHF. CDR3 nucleotide sequence: TGTGCCAGCAGTTTGATTGTAACAGGGGTCATAGGGTCACCCCTCCACTTT. This chain links TRBV27 with TRBJ1-6, with 7 bases aligning to TRBD1. V gave up 3 bases and J gave up 10 bases; unmatched junction bases: 15. CDR1 is MNHEY, CDR2 SMNVEV, per germline (reference sequence). The CDR3 runs 17 residues.

The chain recombines TRBV12-5 with TRBJ1-2; 8 bases line up with TRBD1. V was pared by 6 bases and J by 0 bases, with 6 bases of the junction left unmatched. The germline V gene encodes CDR1 LGHNT and CDR2 FRNRAP. CDR3 length: 15 residues. CDR3 region: CASGLAGGPNYGYTF. CDR3 nucleotide sequence: TGTGCTAGTGGCCTCGCAGGGGGCCCTAACTATGGCTACACCTTC.

This clone was found once. This CDR3 is CASSVGEGMNTEAFF. The CDR3 DNA reads as TGTGCCAGCAGCGTTGGCGAGGGCATGAACACTGAAGCTTTCTTT. V gene TRBV13 combines with J gene TRBJ1-1; no firm D call. The V end lost 5 bases, the J end lost 0 bases, and 13 bases lay between the germline ends. CDR1 and CDR2 (germline): PRHDT, FYEKMQ (reference sequence). This CDR3 is built from 15 residues.

The count of this clone is one. This chain uses TRBV27 with TRBJ1-5, with D possibly matching TRBD1 (5 bases). Trimming cost V 5 bases and J 6 bases, with 17 bases left between them. This CDR3 comprises 15 residues. CDR1 is MNHEY, CDR2 SMNVEV, per germline (reference sequence). CDR3 region: CASSISGTGGQPQHF. The CDR3 DNA reads TGTGCCAGCAGTATAAGCGGGACGGGCGGTCAGCCCCAGCATTTT.

The V gene is TRBV6-5, the J gene TRBJ1-1; D not certain. This CDR3 has 13 residues. Trimming took 5 bases from V and 1 from J, leaving 8 bases between them. Germline assignment: CDR1 MNHEY and CDR2 SVGAGI. CDR3 in DNA: TGTGCCAGCAGTAAGGACTGGAACACTGAAGCTTTCTTT. Translated: CASSKDWNTEAFF.

To note about this clone: This sample includes further DNA sequences coding for the same CDR3. This chain joins TRBV27 and TRBJ1-5; no firm D call. The CDR3 spans 12 residues. Deletions cut 2 bases from V and 3 bases from J, with 2 bases between. CDR1 and CDR2 (germline): MNHEY, SMNVEV (reference sequence). CDR3 nucleotides: TGTGCCAGCAGTTTAATCAATCAGCCCCAGCATTTT. Residues: CASSLINQPQHF.

The chain combines TRBV14 with TRBJ2-5; no definite D call. The germline gives CDR1 SGHDN, CDR2 FVKESK. Trimming removed 0 bases at V and 0 bases at J, with 11 bases between. This CDR3 contains 16 residues. DNA for the CDR3: TGTGCCAGCAGCCAAGATCGGCGGTCCCACCAAGAGACCCAGTACTTC. This codes for CASSQDRRSHQETQYF.

V is TRBV10-3 and J is TRBJ2-1; D possibly matches TRBD1 or TRBD2 (5 bases each). V was trimmed by 0 bases and J by 3 bases, leaving 18 bases between them. Germline V gives CDR1 ENHRY, CDR2 SYGVKD. The CDR3 contains 18 residues. The CDR3 coding sequence is TGTGCCATCAGTGAGTCGAATCTTTATCTGAGGGGCTACAATGAGCAGTTCTTC. It is translated as CAISESNLYLRGYNEQFF.

The CDR3 loop reads CASSRTGETEAFF. Here the CDR3 DNA reads TGTGCCAGCAGCCGGACAGGGGAGACTGAAGCTTTCTTT. J is TRBJ1-1 and V is TRBV5-5; TRBD1 agrees at 9 bases. Trimming cost V 4 bases and J 5 bases; bases outside gene matches: 3. Per germline, CDR1 SGHKS and CDR2 YYEKEE (reference sequence). The CDR3 length is 13 residues.

The chain is built from TRBV5-6 and TRBJ2-1; possible D gene TRBD1, 6 bases. The germline V gene encodes CDR1 SGHDT and CDR2 YYEEEE. Trimming left V 4 bases short and J 1 base short, with 9 bases between. The CDR3 length is 14 residues. The CDR3 loop is CASSRGQSYNEQFF. The DNA of the CDR3 is TGTGCCAGCAGCCGAGGACAGTCCTACAATGAGCAGTTCTTC.

V and J are TRBV14 and TRBJ2-1; 9 bases are a match to TRBD2. V was clipped by 0 bases and J by 2 bases; unmatched bases: 5. The CDR3 length is 17 residues. Germline V gene sequence: CDR1 SGHDN, CDR2 FVKESK. The CDR3 DNA is TGTGCCAGCAGCCAAGATAGCGGGAGTCTAACCTACAATGAGCAGTTCTTC. It codes for CASSQDSGSLTYNEQFF. Full variable domain (outside the CDR3, taken from reference TRBV14 and TRBJ2-1): EAGVTQFPSHSVIEKGQTVTLRCDPISGHDNLYWYRRVMGKEIKFLLHFVKESKQDESGMPNNRFLAERTGGTYSTLKVQPAELEDSGVYFCASSQDSGSLTYNEQFFGPGTRLTVL.

With regard to this clone: At the DNA level, this CDR3 is encoded by other sequences in the same sample as well. The V gene is TRBV7-9, the J gene TRBJ1-1; D possibly corresponds to TRBD1 (6 bases). This CDR3 has 14 amino acids. Germline lookup yields CDR1 SEHNR and CDR2 FQNEAQ (reference sequence). Trimming left V 0 bases short and J 5 bases short, with 10 bases between. Here the CDR3 reads CASSLAGAGTEAFF. CDR3 sequence (DNA): TGTGCCAGCAGCTTAGCGGGGGCGGGAACTGAAGCTTTCTTT.

The chain recombines TRBV6-1 with TRBJ1-3, with D uncertain. CDR3 size: 11 residues. V gave up 10 bases and J gave up 2 bases, with 6 bases separating them. The germline CDR1 and CDR2 sequences are MNHNS and SASEGT. CDR3: CATVPGNTIYF. The CDR3 bases are TGTGCCACGGTCCCTGGAAACACCATATATTTT.

The CDR3 is CASSLRDRSYEQYF. The CDR3 bases are TGTGCCAGCAGCTTACGGGACAGGTCCTACGAGCAGTACTTC. The rearrangement joins TRBV5-6 to TRBJ2-7; 8 bases map to TRBD1. CDR1 is SGHDT and CDR2 is YYEEEE in the germline V gene. This CDR3 contains 14 residues. Germline trimming cut 2 bases from V and 1 base from J; bases unmatched to any gene: 2.

This chain connects TRBV27 to TRBJ2-7, with D possibly TRBD1 on 6 matching bases. CDR1 MNHEY and CDR2 SMNVEV come from the germline V gene (reference sequence). The CDR3 is 14 residues long. The V gene lost 5 bases and the J gene lost 2 bases, with 13 bases spanning the gap. CDR3 region: CASSLRDNTYEQYF. CDR3 nucleotides: TGTGCCAGCAGTCTCCGGGACAACACCTACGAGCAGTACTTC.

The chain links TRBV12-5 to TRBJ1-2; D is uncertain. CDR1 and CDR2 from the germline V gene are LGHNT and FRNRAP. This CDR3 is 13 amino acids long. V lost 10 bases, J lost 1 base, and 13 bases lay in between. The CDR3 reads CAIERTDNYGYTF. The CDR3 DNA follows: TGTGCTATAGAACGGACCGATAACTATGGCTACACCTTC.

V usage is TRBV2 and J usage is TRBJ2-7; possibly TRBD1 or TRBD2 for D (5 bases each). The CDR3 has 12 amino acids. Trimming removed 4 bases from V and 13 bases from J, with 17 bases in between. Germline V gene lookup returns CDR1 SNHLY and CDR2 FYNNEI. CDR3 DNA: TGTGCCAGCAGTGTAGGAGAGGGGTTGGACTACTTC. It yields the protein CASSVGEGLDYF.

CDR3 DNA sequence: TGCGCCAGCAGCTTGAAGGGAGATACGCAGTATTTT. This translates into CASSLKGDTQYF. The chain uses TRBV5-1 and TRBJ2-3; D call uncertain. CDR3 size: 12 residues. Between the trimmed V and J ends, which lost 1 base and 5 bases, there was a span of 5 bases. CDR1 and CDR2 from the germline V gene are SGHRS and YFSETQ.

This clone was seen a single time. V and J are TRBV5-6 and TRBJ2-3, with 8 bases lining up with TRBD1. Germline loops: CDR1 SGHDT, CDR2 YYEEEE. CDR3 length equals 17 residues. The V gene end was trimmed by 4 bases and the J gene end by 2 bases; junction bases not matched to a gene: 12. CDR3 loop: CASSRLGPTGVTDTQYF. CDR3 nucleotide sequence: TGTGCCAGCAGCCGATTGGGCCCGACAGGGGTCACAGATACGCAGTATTTT.

Turning to this clone: Other DNA sequences of this sample code for an identical CDR3. This chain uses TRBV9 with TRBJ2-2; unclear D gene. Trimming took off 0 bases at V and 1 base at J, with 7 bases between the two ends. The CDR3 runs 15 residues. The V gene's germline CDR1 is SGDLS and CDR2 YYNGEE. CDR3 loop: CASSVGTLNTGELFF. The DNA for the CDR3 is TGTGCCAGCAGCGTAGGAACACTGAACACCGGGGAGCTGTTTTTT.

V is TRBV4-1 and J is TRBJ2-7, with 11 bases matching TRBD2. Germline V gene data show CDR1 as MGHRA and CDR2 as YSYEKL. Trimming cost V 1 base and J 5 bases; bases outside gene matches: 13. This CDR3 spans 18 amino acids. This chain's CDR3 is CASSQAYRVTSGMNEQYF. The DNA for the CDR3 is TGCGCCAGCAGCCAAGCATACAGGGTGACTAGCGGGATGAACGAGCAGTACTTC.

Remarks on this clone: Within the sample, other DNA sequences also encode this same CDR3. J is TRBJ2-7 and V is TRBV9; TRBD2 is a possible D gene (5 bases). The V gene's germline CDR1 is SGDLS and CDR2 YYNGEE. Between the trimmed V and J ends, which lost 4 bases and 3 bases, there was a span of 14 bases. The CDR3 covers 14 residues. CDR3 loop: CASSPGGSNYEQYF. Here the CDR3 DNA reads TGTGCCAGCAGCCCCGGCGGGTCTAACTACGAGCAGTACTTC.

The gene calls are TRBV5-4 and TRBJ1-2, with TRBD1 as a possible D gene (5 bases). V gave up 6 bases and J gave up 3 bases, with 12 bases separating them. Germline values: CDR1 SGHNT, CDR2 YYREEE (reference sequence). The CDR3 sequence is 13 residues long. This CDR3 reads CASTGYLDYGYTF. The CDR3 DNA reads as TGTGCCAGCACAGGGTATTTAGACTATGGCTACACCTTC.

This clone was recorded only once. This chain connects TRBV10-1 to TRBJ2-1; D call uncertain. Trimming cost V 0 bases and J 8 bases, with 17 bases left between them. This CDR3 is 16 amino acids long. CDR1 and CDR2 (germline): WNHNN, SYGVQD (reference sequence). Here the CDR3 DNA reads TGCGCCAGCAGTGAGTCCGGTTCGGCTTCTAATTATGAGCAGTTCTTC. This encodes CASSESGSASNYEQFF.

V and J are TRBV19 and TRBJ2-7, with D unclear. The CDR3 contains 15 residues. In germline, CDR1 is LNHDA, CDR2 SQIVND (reference sequence). V was shortened by 4 bases and J by 2 bases, with 15 bases between the two germline ends. The CDR3: CASSTDLTNTYEQYF. CDR3 nucleotide sequence: TGTGCCAGTAGTACCGACTTGACAAATACCTACGAGCAGTACTTC.

V is TRBV7-9 and J is TRBJ2-7; perhaps TRBD1 as D (5 bases). V was pared by 5 bases and J by 1 base, with 15 bases between. CDR1 SEHNR and CDR2 FQNEAQ come from the germline V gene (reference sequence). CDR3 length equals 15 residues. This chain's CDR3 is CASSPPTVSSYEQYF. The CDR3 coding sequence is TGTGCCAGCAGCCCTCCGACAGTTTCATCCTACGAGCAGTACTTC.

V usage is TRBV6-5 and J usage is TRBJ2-3; perhaps TRBD2 as D (5 bases). Looked up from germline, CDR1 is MNHEY and CDR2 is SVGAGI. The CDR3 sequence is 15 residues long. Deletions cut 0 bases from V and 6 bases from J, with 13 bases between. This CDR3 is CASSYSSGSGDTQYF. In nucleotides, the CDR3 is TGTGCCAGCAGTTACTCAAGCGGATCCGGGGATACGCAGTATTTT.

J is TRBJ1-2 and V is TRBV6-6; D may be TRBD1 (6 bases). The V gene lost 2 bases and the J gene lost 4 bases, with 14 bases spanning the gap. The CDR3 is 15 amino acids. The germline gives CDR1 MNHNY, CDR2 SVGAGI (reference sequence). As DNA, the CDR3 is TGTGCCAGCAGTTACCGATCGGACAGTTTCTATGGCTACACCTTC. Encoded protein: CASSYRSDSFYGYTF.

Of note for this clone: The same CDR3 can be traced to other DNA sequences in this sample. This CDR3 reads CASSYSSGTGELFF. In DNA form, the CDR3 reads TGTGCCAGCAGTTACTCTTCGGGCACCGGGGAGCTGTTTTTT. V gene TRBV6-5 combines with J gene TRBJ2-2; no clear D gene. Trimming pared 0 bases from V and 4 bases from J, leaving 6 bases between. Germline lookup yields CDR1 MNHEY and CDR2 SVGAGI. This CDR3 is 14 amino acids long.

Points on this clone: This sample includes further DNA sequences coding for the same CDR3. The rearrangement links TRBV6-5 to TRBJ2-5, with 8 positions matching TRBD2. Germline V gene lookup returns CDR1 MNHEY and CDR2 SVGAGI. V was clipped by 4 bases and J by 1 base; unmatched bases: 2. This CDR3 spans 14 amino acids. The CDR3 bases are TGTGCCAGCAGTTTGGCGGGAGGCCAAGAGACCCAGTACTTC. Translation gives CASSLAGGQETQYF.

J is TRBJ2-6 and V is TRBV6-6; no clear D. This CDR3 contains 14 residues. Germline lookup yields CDR1 MNHNY and CDR2 SVGAGI (reference sequence). V was clipped by 7 bases and J by 2 bases, with 9 bases between them. CDR3 nucleotides: TGTGCCAGCATTGAGGTGGCTGGGGCCAACGTCCTGACTTTC. It specifies CASIEVAGANVLTF.